A single sample is the source of the 30 T cell receptor beta chains below, sequenced in a study of T cell clones after liver transplantation. Clones were read by immunoSEQ multiplex PCR, and TCRdb kept only the in-frame ones, dropping some. The sample records 95,000 to 130,000 clones, about nine tenths being singletons. The sample consisted of CD4+ T cells from blood, taken 12 months after liver transplant. The origin of the receptors is a human patient who received a liver transplant. Some of these T cells may belong to the graft donor.

The rearrangement joins TRBV29-1 to TRBJ2-7; D possibly corresponds to TRBD1 (6 bases). The germline CDR1 and CDR2 sequences are SQVTM and ANQGSEA. The CDR3 has 16 residues. The V end lost 6 bases, the J end lost 6 bases, and 27 bases lay between the germline ends. The CDR3: CSVRTGTLFEHSEQYF. The CDR3 region has the DNA TGCAGCGTACGCACCGGGACACTTTTTGAACACTCCGAGCAGTACTTC.

The V gene is TRBV18, the J gene TRBJ1-5, with 8 nucleotides matching TRBD1. V gave up 5 bases and J gave up 6 bases; unmatched junction bases: 6. This CDR3 spans 14 amino acids. The V gene's germline CDR1 is KGHSH and CDR2 LQKENI. Here the CDR3 reads CASSGEQGGQPQHF. CDR3 sequence (DNA): TGTGCCAGCTCAGGGGAACAGGGGGGTCAGCCCCAGCATTTT.

This clone was observed a single time. CDR3 region: CASSQGLAGTGELFF. The CDR3 coding sequence is TGTGCCAGCTCACAGGGACTAGCAGGCACCGGGGAGCTGTTTTTT. The chain couples TRBV18 to TRBJ2-2; 9 bases match TRBD2. The CDR3 covers 15 residues. The ends lost 4 bases at V and 4 bases at J; junction bases unmatched: 4. Germline-derived CDR1 and CDR2 are KGHSH and LQKENI. The variable domain in full, completed from reference TRBV18 and TRBJ2-2, reads NAGVMQNPRHLVRRRGQEARLRCSPMKGHSHVYWYRQLPEEGLKFMVYLQKENIIDESGMPKERFSAEFPKEGPSILRIQQVVRGDSAAYFCASSQGLAGTGELFFGEGSRLTVL.

Remarks on this clone: Other nucleotide sequences from this sample produce the same CDR3. The rearrangement uses TRBV2 and TRBJ2-5, with D unresolved. Germline V gene data show CDR1 as SNHLY and CDR2 as FYNNEI. Trimming left V 3 bases short and J 4 bases short, with 3 bases between. CDR3 length: 11 residues. The CDR3: CASSERETQYF. The DNA for the CDR3 is TGTGCCAGCAGTGAGAGAGAGACCCAGTACTTC.

The CDR3: CASSRELAGEFIETQYF. CDR3 nucleotide sequence: TGTGCCAGCAGCCGGGAGTTAGCGGGAGAATTTATAGAGACCCAGTACTTC. The chain recombines TRBV14 with TRBJ2-5; 9 nucleotides match TRBD2. CDR1 is SGHDN and CDR2 is FVKESK in the germline V gene. V trimming: 4 bases; J trimming: 4 bases; junction bases outside the gene matches: 13. The CDR3 is 17 amino acids. Variable domain in full (rest from reference TRBV14 and TRBJ2-5): EAGVTQFPSHSVIEKGQTVTLRCDPISGHDNLYWYRRVMGKEIKFLLHFVKESKQDESGMPNNRFLAERTGGTYSTLKVQPAELEDSGVYFCASSRELAGEFIETQYFGPGTRLLVL.

J is TRBJ2-2 and V is TRBV19, with TRBD1 identical over 9 bases. V shed 3 bases, J shed 2 bases, and the junction held 10 bases outside the gene matches. This CDR3 is built from 18 residues. Germline lookup yields CDR1 LNHDA and CDR2 SQIVND (reference sequence). The CDR3 region is CASSMPPGQGFNTGELFF. As DNA, the CDR3 is TGTGCCAGTAGTATGCCTCCGGGACAGGGCTTTAACACCGGGGAGCTGTTTTTT.

The chain carries TRBV5-1 and TRBJ2-7, with D unclear. V gave up 0 bases and J gave up 2 bases, with 9 bases separating them. Per germline, CDR1 SGHRS and CDR2 YFSETQ. This CDR3 contains 14 residues. Here the CDR3 reads CASSLASGTYEQYF. DNA of the CDR3: TGCGCCAGCAGCTTGGCCAGTGGGACCTACGAGCAGTACTTC.

The chain employs TRBV7-2 and TRBJ2-6; 9 nucleotides agree with TRBD1. The CDR3 contains 16 residues. In germline, CDR1 is SGHTA, CDR2 FQGNSA. Germline trimming cut 4 bases from V and 5 bases from J; bases unmatched to any gene: 6. The DNA of the CDR3 is TGTGCCAGCAGCTCCCGGGGGACAGGGCGGGCCAACGTCCTGACTTTC. Protein product: CASSSRGTGRANVLTF. The variable domain in full, completed from reference TRBV7-2 and TRBJ2-6, reads GAGVSQSPSNKVTEKGKDVELRCDPISGHTALYWYRQSLGQGLEFLIYFQGNSAPDKSGLPSDRFSAERTGGSVSTLTIQRTQQEDSAVYLCASSSRGTGRANVLTFGAGSRLTVL.

The chain combines TRBV6-6 with TRBJ1-2; D ambiguous. The V end was cut by 5 bases, the J end by 2 bases, with 9 bases between. Germline V gene lookup returns CDR1 MNHNY and CDR2 SVGAGI (reference sequence). The CDR3 sequence is 13 residues long. Here the CDR3 DNA reads TGTGCCAGCAGTCCTGACGGAAACTATGGCTACACCTTC. This codes for CASSPDGNYGYTF.

This clone came up a few times. V is TRBV6-1 and J is TRBJ2-1, with 11 bases aligning to TRBD2. The V gene's germline CDR1 is MNHNS and CDR2 SASEGT. This CDR3 has 14 residues. V shed 8 bases and J 6 bases; nucleotides not matched to a gene: 6. The CDR3 is CASLIAGGRNEQFF. CDR3 sequence (DNA): TGTGCCAGCCTTATAGCGGGAGGGCGCAATGAGCAGTTCTTC.

The sample holds one count of this clone. V gene TRBV5-1 combines with J gene TRBJ2-1; 7 nucleotides line up with TRBD2. The germline V gene has CDR1 SGHRS and CDR2 YFSETQ. V trimming: 4 bases; J trimming: 0 bases; junction bases outside the gene matches: 4. The CDR3 is 15 amino acids. CDR3 loop: CASSPGGRSYNEQFF. The DNA for the CDR3 is TGCGCCAGCAGCCCGGGAGGTCGCTCCTACAATGAGCAGTTCTTC.

V is TRBV28 and J is TRBJ1-2, with 7 bases matching TRBD1. The CDR3 runs to 12 residues. V was pared by 3 bases and J by 8 bases, with 3 bases of the junction left unmatched. Germline V lookup: CDR1 MDHEN, CDR2 SYDVKM. CDR3 nucleotide sequence: TGTGCCAGCAGTTTCGGACAGGACGGCTACACCTTC. It is translated as CASSFGQDGYTF.

This clone appeared a few times. V is TRBV2 and J is TRBJ2-7, with 10 bases aligning to TRBD2. The V gene end was trimmed by 7 bases and the J gene end by 2 bases; junction bases not matched to a gene: 8. The germline gives CDR1 SNHLY, CDR2 FYNNEI. This CDR3 has 15 amino acids. CDR3 region: CASTPAGGITYEQYF. The CDR3, as DNA: TGTGCCAGCACGCCAGCGGGAGGGATTACCTACGAGCAGTACTTC.

This chain links TRBV28 with TRBJ1-5, with TRBD1 as a possible D gene (5 bases). The V gene's germline CDR1 is MDHEN and CDR2 SYDVKM. V dropped 2 bases and J dropped 8 bases, with 22 bases sitting between them. This CDR3 is built from 17 residues. The CDR3 coding sequence is TGTGCCAGCAGTTTAAATATGGGGGTGGCAGCTTGGGAGCCCCAGCATTTT. It is translated as CASSLNMGVAAWEPQHF.

The chain is built from TRBV4-3 and TRBJ2-3, with unresolved D. Trimming pared 1 base from V and 2 bases from J, leaving 10 bases between. This CDR3 is built from 15 residues. Germline values: CDR1 LGHNA, CDR2 YSLEER. CDR3 amino acids: CASSQGAQYTDTQYF. The CDR3, as DNA: TGCGCCAGCAGCCAAGGGGCACAATACACAGATACGCAGTATTTT.

This clone was seen only once. This sequence joins TRBV18 and TRBJ2-7; D possibly uses TRBD1 or TRBD2 (5 bases each). The CDR3 covers 13 residues. Germline V gene sequence: CDR1 KGHSH, CDR2 LQKENI. The V end lost 4 bases, the J end lost 6 bases, and 13 bases lay between the germline ends. The CDR3 is CASSRDRRSEQYF. The CDR3 nucleotides are TGTGCCAGCTCACGGGACCGACGCAGCGAGCAGTACTTC. The full variable domain, in which reference TRBV18 and TRBJ2-7 provide the parts outside the CDR3, is NAGVMQNPRHLVRRRGQEARLRCSPMKGHSHVYWYRQLPEEGLKFMVYLQKENIIDESGMPKERFSAEFPKEGPSILRIQQVVRGDSAAYFCASSRDRRSEQYFGPGTRLTVT.

The chain employs TRBV7-2 and TRBJ2-1; the D call may be TRBD1 or TRBD2 (5 bases each). The V end lost 2 bases, the J end lost 10 bases, and 15 bases lay between the germline ends. The CDR3 is 14 residues long. Germline V gene lookup returns CDR1 SGHTA and CDR2 FQGNSA. The DNA of the CDR3 is TGTGCCAGCAGCTTAAGGGGCGGGTTCACGGAGCAGTTCTTC. As protein: CASSLRGGFTEQFF.

The rearrangement links TRBV5-1 to TRBJ2-2; 14 positions match TRBD2. Per the germline V gene, CDR1 is SGHRS and CDR2 is YFSETQ. Trimming at V came to 3 bases and at J to 3 bases, leaving 7 bases not matched to a gene. CDR3 length: 18 residues. CDR3 in amino acids: CASSSGLAGGRDTGELFF. Written as DNA, the CDR3 is TGCGCCAGCAGCTCCGGACTAGCGGGAGGCCGGGACACCGGGGAGCTGTTTTTT.

In DNA form, the CDR3 reads TGTGCCTGGAGGGACACTCTCTCTGGAAACACCATATATTTT. This encodes CAWRDTLSGNTIYF. The chain recombines TRBV30 with TRBJ1-3; D is possibly TRBD1 (5 bases). The CDR3 totals 14 residues. Trimming took off 3 bases at V and 0 bases at J, with 9 bases between the two ends. The germline V gene encodes CDR1 GTSNPN and CDR2 SVGIG (reference sequence).

The genes are TRBV25-1 and TRBJ2-3; 9 nucleotides match TRBD1. J gave up 4 bases and V 1 base, and 3 bases lay outside the gene matches. CDR1 is MGHDK and CDR2 is SYGVNS in the germline V gene. CDR3 size: 15 residues. CDR3 in amino acids: CASSELDRGADTQYF. DNA of the CDR3: TGTGCCAGCAGTGAATTGGACAGGGGCGCAGATACGCAGTATTTT.

The chain has TRBV14 and TRBJ2-1; TRBD2 matches at 14 bases. The trim removed 0 bases at V and 10 bases at J, leaving 8 bases unmatched. Per the germline V gene, CDR1 is SGHDN and CDR2 is FVKESK. This CDR3 is 17 amino acids long. Written as DNA, the CDR3 is TGTGCCAGCAGCCAAGATCAGGGACTAGCGGGAGCGGGGGAGCAGTTCTTC. This translates into CASSQDQGLAGAGEQFF.

The rearrangement uses TRBV28 and TRBJ2-7, with D possibly matching TRBD1 (6 bases). The V end was cut by 10 bases, the J end by 3 bases, with 19 bases between. CDR3 length: 14 amino acids. Germline CDR1 MDHEN, CDR2 SYDVKM. The CDR3 DNA reads TGTGCCACTTATACCAGGACAGAGAACTACGAGCAGTACTTC. Its translation is CATYTRTENYEQYF.

This chain links TRBV9 with TRBJ2-2, with 9 bases identical to TRBD1. The CDR3 has 17 residues. Looked up from germline, CDR1 is SGDLS and CDR2 is YYNGEE. V lost 2 bases to trimming and J lost 7 bases; unmatched junction nucleotides: 12. The CDR3 loop reads CASSVEPTGGYGGELFF. CDR3 DNA sequence: TGTGCCAGCAGCGTGGAGCCTACAGGGGGCTATGGCGGGGAGCTGTTTTTT.

CDR3 sequence: CASRIQGAQYNEQFF. The CDR3 DNA reads as TGCGCCAGCAGAATACAGGGGGCGCAGTACAATGAGCAGTTCTTC. The chain links TRBV5-1 to TRBJ2-1; 9 bases map to TRBD1. This CDR3 comprises 15 residues. V lost 5 bases, J lost 4 bases, and 7 bases stayed unmatched. The germline V gene has CDR1 SGHRS and CDR2 YFSETQ.

V usage is TRBV5-4 and J usage is TRBJ2-7; 11 bases line up with TRBD1. Trimming cost V 4 bases and J 6 bases; bases outside gene matches: 12. Germline assignment: CDR1 SGHNT and CDR2 YYREEE (reference sequence). The CDR3 has 16 amino acids. CDR3 sequence (DNA): TGTGCCAGCAGCCACCACCCCGGACAGGGGGCTGGCGAGCAGTACTTC. Protein product: CASSHHPGQGAGEQYF.

The chain combines TRBV30 with TRBJ2-2; the D is unclear. The CDR3 has 13 amino acids. Germline V gene data show CDR1 as GTSNPN and CDR2 as SVGIG (reference sequence). V was shortened by 2 bases and J by 5 bases, with 9 bases between the two germline ends. CDR3 region: CAWSSSVTGELFF. The CDR3 bases are TGTGCCTGGAGTTCTTCCGTTACCGGGGAGCTGTTTTTT.

This clone was detected only once. This chain connects TRBV28 to TRBJ2-7; 9 bases are shared with TRBD2. Looked up from germline, CDR1 is MDHEN and CDR2 is SYDVKM. The CDR3 totals 15 residues. The V and J ends lost 5 bases and 3 bases, in that order; junction bases with no gene match: 8. CDR3 bases: TGTGCCAGCAGTGGGGGACTAGCAGGTGTCTACGAGCAGTACTTC. It yields the protein CASSGGLAGVYEQYF. Drawing the rest from reference TRBV28 and TRBJ2-7, the complete variable domain is DVKVTQSSRYLVKRTGEKVFLECVQDMDHENMFWYRQDPGLGLRLIYFSYDVKMKEKGDIPEGYSVSREKKERFSLILESASTNQTSMYLCASSGGLAGVYEQYFGPGTRLTVT.

The chain carries TRBV5-1 and TRBJ1-2, with D possibly matching TRBD1 (6 bases). The CDR3 extends over 14 amino acids. The germline V gene encodes CDR1 SGHRS and CDR2 YFSETQ. V lost 0 bases and J 4 bases, leaving 10 bases between the germline ends. The CDR3 nucleotides are TGCGCCAGCAGCTTGGACGGCAGGGGCTATGGCTACACCTTC. As protein: CASSLDGRGYGYTF.

This clone was detected once. The rearrangement links TRBV11-2 to TRBJ2-6; D remains unclear. V gave up 5 bases and J gave up 0 bases, with 11 bases separating them. Germline V gene lookup returns CDR1 SGHAT and CDR2 FQNNGV. This CDR3 comprises 16 residues. CDR3 bases: TGTGCCAGCAGCCTAAGGGATGACTCTGGGGCCAACGTCCTGACTTTC. It codes for CASSLRDDSGANVLTF.

The chain is built from TRBV9 and TRBJ2-7; D gene unclear. V lost 0 bases to trimming and J lost 2 bases, with 9 bases between them. The CDR3 has 14 amino acids. Germline CDR1 and CDR2: SGDLS and YYNGEE. CDR3 amino acids: CASSVGAEAYEQYF. The CDR3 DNA reads as TGTGCCAGCAGCGTAGGGGCAGAGGCCTACGAGCAGTACTTC. The variable domain in full, with the rest retrieved from reference TRBV9 and TRBJ2-7, is DSGVTQTPKHLITATGQRVTLRCSPRSGDLSVYWYQQSLDQGLQFLIQYYNGEERAKGNILERFSAQQFPDLHSELNLSSLELGDSALYFCASSVGAEAYEQYFGPGTRLTVT.